The 21 T cell receptor beta chains below were found in one sample sequenced in a study of metastatic and nonmetastatic thyroid tumors. TCRdb used MiXCR to call clones anew from the PCR reads. This table has about 40,000 clones, more than 9.5% appearing once. Thyroid surgery took place with no prior treatment in any patient. The material sequenced was blood. These receptors all stem from a female donor with papillary thyroid cancer or a benign thyroid nodule (not recorded which). Some clones in this sample may be carry-over from other donors' samples.

This clone has just a few counts. It may be a read error: a sequence one base away is much more abundant. The CDR3 end shows no conserved phenylalanine or tryptophan, and so a read error is likely. The chain employs TRBV2 and TRBJ1-5; TRBD1 might be the D (6 bases). Per germline, CDR1 SNHLY and CDR2 FYNNEI. The CDR3 has 13 amino acids. V lost 5 bases, J lost 3 bases, and 8 bases lay in between. The chain's CDR3 is CASSWDNNQPQHS. The CDR3 coding sequence is TGTGCCAGCAGTTGGGACAACAATCAGCCCCAGCATTCT.

This clone was detected ten times or more. J is TRBJ2-1 and V is TRBV11-3, with D uncertain. V was clipped by 6 bases and J by 1 base, with 7 bases between them. The CDR3 runs 13 residues. Germline loops: CDR1 SGHNT, CDR2 YENEEA. The CDR3 nucleotides read TGTGCCAGCAGTTCCGGGTCCTACAATGAGCAGTTCTTC. Its protein is CASSSGSYNEQFF.

This clone occurred many times. This chain links TRBV25-1 with TRBJ1-4; 7 bases agree with TRBD1. Germline V gene data show CDR1 as MGHDK and CDR2 as SYGVNS. The J segment lost 0 bases and the V segment lost 6 bases, leaving 22 bases of the junction unmatched. The CDR3 loop spans 21 amino acids. The CDR3 sequence: CASSSLQGGWWSDATNEKLFF. The CDR3 nucleotides are TGTGCCAGCAGCTCACTCCAGGGGGGGTGGTGGTCAGACGCAACTAATGAAAAACTGTTTTTT.

This clone was seen a handful of times. The junction does not match germline at one end; this may be a read error. The chain employs TRBV6-1 and TRBJ2-3, with unresolved D. CDR1 and CDR2 from the germline V gene are MNHNS and SASEGT. The CDR3 loop spans 13 amino acids. CDR3 nucleotide sequence: TGTGCCAGCAGTGATGCGGTCACAGATGCGCAGTATTTT. Encoded protein: CASSDAVTDAQYF.

This clone appeared many times. The V gene is TRBV4-3, the J gene TRBJ2-3; D perhaps matches TRBD2 (6 bases). V lost 2 bases and J 3 bases, leaving 9 bases between the germline ends. The CDR3 spans 14 residues. Germline loops: CDR1 LGHNA, CDR2 YSLEER. CDR3 nucleotides: TGCGCCAGCAGCCAACCGGGAGAAACAGATACGCAGTATTTT. Its translation: CASSQPGETDTQYF.

This clone has at least ten counts. V is TRBV4-1 and J is TRBJ2-5; the match to TRBD1 covers 7 bases. The CDR3 is 15 residues long. Trimming took 0 bases from V and 5 from J; bases not matched to a gene: 6. In germline, CDR1 is MGHRA, CDR2 YSYEKL. CDR3 in amino acids: CASSQDSTGMETQYF. The CDR3 DNA follows: TGCGCCAGCAGCCAAGATTCGACAGGGATGGAGACCCAGTACTTC.

The V and J genes are TRBV12-3 or TRBV12-4 and TRBJ2-7; D gene unclear. V was cut by 6 bases and J by 1 base, with 13 bases left in between. The CDR3 is 14 residues long. The CDR3 sequence: CASSPPGLSYEQYF. The CDR3 DNA reads as TGTGCCAGCAGCCCCCCGGGCTTATCCTACGAGCAGTACTTC.

The sample holds many counts of this clone. The V and J genes are TRBV28 and TRBJ2-1; no clear D gene. The CDR3 loop spans 15 amino acids. The V end was cut by 9 bases, the J end by 4 bases, with 19 bases between. Germline V gene sequence: CDR1 MDHEN, CDR2 SYDVKM. The CDR3 sequence: CASHARFRLYNEQFF. CDR3 nucleotide sequence: TGTGCCAGTCACGCTCGGTTCAGACTTTACAATGAGCAGTTCTTC.

This clone was seen repeatedly, ten times or more. The chain joins TRBV20-1 to TRBJ2-3, with D perhaps TRBD1 or TRBD2 (6 bases each). V dropped 6 bases and J dropped 4 bases, with 11 bases sitting between them. This CDR3 contains 12 residues. The V gene's germline CDR1 is DFQATT and CDR2 SNEGSKA (reference sequence). The CDR3 bases are TGCAGTGCGAAACGGGGGCCAGATACGCAGTATTTT. Translation gives CSAKRGPDTQYF.

Ten or more counts support this clone. The chain combines TRBV12-3 or TRBV12-4 with TRBJ1-3; D might be TRBD1 (5 bases). V lost 5 bases, J lost 1 base, and 9 bases lay in between. The CDR3 sequence is 14 residues long. CDR3 residues: CASSPRTSGNTIYF. CDR3 DNA: TGTGCCAGCAGTCCCCGGACATCTGGAAACACCATATATTTT.

This clone showed up many times. The chain employs TRBV5-1 and TRBJ2-2, with no clear D. Germline CDR1 and CDR2: SGHRS and YFSETQ. The CDR3 runs 11 residues. Deletions cut 2 bases from V and 7 bases from J, with 3 bases between. The CDR3 coding sequence is TGCGCCAGCAGCTTAAACGGGGAGCTGTTTTTT. It is translated as CASSLNGELFF.

This clone appeared once. A single base separates this from a much larger clone, so it may be a read error. The V call is TRBV20-1, the J call TRBJ2-3, with TRBD2 as a possible D gene (6 bases). CDR1 and CDR2 from the germline V gene are DFQATT and SNEGSKA (reference sequence). Trimming shortened V by 3 bases and J by 1 base, and 14 bases separated the two germline ends. The CDR3 extends over 15 amino acids. The CDR3 DNA is TGCAGTGCTAGGGATGGCGGGGTGGGCACAGATACGCAGTATTTT. It codes for CSARDGGVGTDTQYF.

In this sample, this clone turned up many times. This chain connects TRBV11-1 to TRBJ2-1; 10 positions match TRBD2. This CDR3 is 18 amino acids long. V trimming: 6 bases; J trimming: 8 bases; junction bases outside the gene matches: 19. Germline V CDR1 and CDR2: SGHAT, FQDESV (reference sequence). DNA of the CDR3: TGTGCCAGCAGTAAACTTCAAAGGGGGCTAGCGGGAGCCGATGAGCAGTTCTTC. Amino acids: CASSKLQRGLAGADEQFF. Filled out from reference TRBV11-1 and TRBJ2-1, the complete variable domain reads EAEVAQSPRYKITEKSQAVAFWCDPISGHATLYWYRQILGQGPELLVQFQDESVVDDSQLPKDRFSAERLKGVDSTLKIQPAELGDSAMYLCASSKLQRGLAGADEQFFGPGTRLTVL.

This clone has a count of ten or more. The chain combines TRBV6-1 with TRBJ2-7; TRBD1 might be the D (8 bases). V shed 5 bases and J shed 6 bases, with 14 bases lying between them. Germline loops: CDR1 MNHNS, CDR2 SASEGT. CDR3 size: 13 residues. Written as DNA, the CDR3 is TGTGCCAGCAGTTTTTACAGGGGGGGCGAGCAGTACTTC. It specifies CASSFYRGGEQYF.

This clone has ten or more counts. The same CDR3 is also encoded by other DNA sequences in this sample. The chain combines TRBV19 with TRBJ1-1; no firm D call. This CDR3 contains 16 residues. Deletions cut 4 bases from V and 4 bases from J, with 19 bases between. From germline, CDR1 is LNHDA and CDR2 SQIVND (reference sequence). Here the CDR3 reads CASSTSLSGSGTEAFF. The DNA of the CDR3 is TGTGCCAGTAGTACATCTCTCAGTGGGTCGGGCACTGAAGCTTTCTTT.

This clone came up many times. One end of the junction fails to match germline, which may point to a read error. The chain combines TRBV7-6 with TRBJ2-2; TRBD1 matches 7 bases. The CDR3 length is 15 residues. Germline V CDR1 and CDR2: SGHVS, FNYEAQ. This CDR3 is CASSQTGANTGEMFF. In DNA, the CDR3 is TGTGCCAGCAGCCAAACAGGGGCGAACACCGGGGAGATGTTTTTT.

This clone occurred many times. This chain connects TRBV9 to TRBJ2-3; the match to TRBD2 covers 9 bases. The CDR3 contains 18 residues. Trimming cost V 0 bases and J 2 bases; bases outside gene matches: 10. CDR1 and CDR2 from the germline V gene are SGDLS and YYNGEE. CDR3 loop: CASSVGLASGTDTDTQYF. The CDR3 DNA reads as TGTGCCAGCAGCGTAGGGTTGGCTAGCGGGACCGACACAGATACGCAGTATTTT.

The sample holds many counts of this clone. The rearrangement uses TRBV7-2 and TRBJ1-6; a possible D gene is TRBD1 (6 bases). The V gene lost 5 bases and the J gene lost 5 bases, with 16 bases spanning the gap. The CDR3 is 16 residues long. Germline V gene sequence: CDR1 SGHTA, CDR2 FQGNSA. The CDR3: CASSPGGGLNNSPLHF. CDR3 DNA: TGTGCCAGCAGCCCTGGAGGGGGACTCAATAATTCACCCCTCCACTTT. The full variable domain, with the rest looked up from reference TRBV7-2 and TRBJ1-6, is GAGVSQSPSNKVTEKGKDVELRCDPISGHTALYWYRQSLGQGLEFLIYFQGNSAPDKSGLPSDRFSAERTGGSVSTLTIQRTQQEDSAVYLCASSPGGGLNNSPLHFGNGTRLTVT.

On this clone: An end of the junction does not agree with germline; a read error may underlie this. This chain joins TRBV3-1 and TRBJ1-2; maybe TRBD1 (5 bases). The CDR3 spans 17 residues. The V gene's germline CDR1 is LGHDT and CDR2 YNNKEL (reference sequence). This CDR3 reads CAGSQGVDTDGFYGYTF. DNA for the CDR3: TGTGCCGGCAGCCAAGGGGTGGACACCGATGGGTTCTATGGCTACACCTTC.

This clone showed up many times. This chain links TRBV11-1 with TRBJ1-3; 7 bases align to TRBD1. This CDR3 has 16 amino acids. Looked up from germline, CDR1 is SGHAT and CDR2 is FQDESV (reference sequence). J was trimmed by 0 bases and V by 5 bases; bases with no gene match: 7. CDR3 sequence: CASSPWTGFSGNTIYF. In DNA form, the CDR3 reads TGTGCCAGCAGCCCGTGGACAGGCTTCTCTGGAAACACCATATATTTT.

This clone was detected only a few times. The V and J genes are TRBV20-1 and TRBJ2-7, with D perhaps matching TRBD1 or TRBD2 (5 bases each). The V gene lost 3 bases and the J gene lost 6 bases, with 18 bases spanning the gap. The CDR3 has 14 residues. CDR1 and CDR2 from the germline V gene are DFQATT and SNEGSKA (reference sequence). CDR3 region: CSASPGTGSSEQYF. As DNA, the CDR3 is TGCAGTGCTAGTCCCGGGACGGGGTCATCCGAGCAGTACTTC.